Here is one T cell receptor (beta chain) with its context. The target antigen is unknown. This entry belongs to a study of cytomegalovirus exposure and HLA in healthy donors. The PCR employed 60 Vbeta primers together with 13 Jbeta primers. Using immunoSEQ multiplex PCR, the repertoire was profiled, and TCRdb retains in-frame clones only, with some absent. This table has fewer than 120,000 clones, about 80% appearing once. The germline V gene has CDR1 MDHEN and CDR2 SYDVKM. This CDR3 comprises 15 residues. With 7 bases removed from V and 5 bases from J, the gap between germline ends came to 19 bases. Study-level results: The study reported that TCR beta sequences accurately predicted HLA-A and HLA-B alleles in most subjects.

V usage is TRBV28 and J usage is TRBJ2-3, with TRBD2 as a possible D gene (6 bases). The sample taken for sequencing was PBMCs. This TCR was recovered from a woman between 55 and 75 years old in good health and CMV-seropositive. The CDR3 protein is CASNTGTSPRDTQYF. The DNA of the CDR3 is TGTGCCAGCAATACCGGGACTTCGCCTCGAGATACGCAGTATTTT.